This entry is about one TCR beta chain. Antigen: not known. TCRdb used MiXCR to reprocess the RT-PCR reads, holding one entry per CDR3 protein. There are 650,000 to 850,000 distinct CDR3 sequences in the sample; 14% occur only once, and approximately 6.5% lies in the top ten. This CDR3 is built from 15 residues. The germline V gene has CDR1 KGHSH and CDR2 LQKENI. V was shortened by 4 bases and J by 10 bases, with 17 bases between the two germline ends. This sample was taken from a study of response to subunit inactivated influenza vaccine. Points from the study as a whole: Authors suggested that a seasonal influenza vaccination recruits few new T cells each time.

Sequenced material: PBMCs from blood, taken about 14 days before vaccination. The genes are TRBV18 and TRBJ1-6, with a tentative D call TRBD1 (6 bases). The receptor was derived from a man aged 50-60 years who received an inactivated influenza vaccine. CDR3 sequence: CASSRSAGVGSPLHF. Here the CDR3 DNA reads TGTGCCAGCTCACGGTCGGCAGGGGTAGGCTCACCCCTCCACTTT.